This T cell receptor (beta chain) is from a study of neurological immune-mediated disorders. Study findings and constraints: TCR clonal expansion peaked in HTLV-1-associated myelopathy patients and was lowest in multiple sclerosis patients.

TCRdb used MiXCR to reprocess the 5' RACE reads, holding one entry per CDR3 protein. The sample has 23,000 or so distinct CDR3 sequences, about an eighth seen once. This clonotype has a count of ten or more. Its cognate antigen is unknown. This TCR came from an older woman with HTLV-1-associated myelopathy (HAM/TSP). Sequenced material: PBMCs.

The CDR3, as DNA: TGTGCCAGCACCTACGGACAGAACACTGAAGCTTTCTTT. Translated, it gives CASTYGQNTEAFF. The chain has TRBV6-2 or TRBV6-3 and TRBJ1-1, with D maybe TRBD1 (5 bases). The CDR3 is 13 amino acids. V gave up 7 bases and J gave up 1 base, with 10 bases separating them. In germline, CDR1 is MNHEY, CDR2 SVGEGT.